This section outlines one T cell receptor (beta chain) sequence together with its context. Its antigen remains unidentified. In making TCR beta libraries, quantitative 5'-RACE with molecular barcodes was used. TCRdb called the 5' RACE reads again in MiXCR, with one record for every CDR3 protein. The sample records a few hundred thousand distinct CDR3 sequences, 15% to 20% being singletons. The entry originates in a study of CD8 T cells in ankylosing spondylitis. General study points: Seven to nine highly homologous variants formed a TCR beta motif that appeared characteristic of ankylosing spondylitis blood. CD8+ cells made up the disease-linked clones, which were relatively rare in peripheral blood. Matched synovial fluid from ankylosing spondylitis patients was reported to be enriched for disease-linked clones.

CDR3 length: 12 residues. Germline values: CDR1 SEHNR, CDR2 FQNEAQ (reference sequence). V was clipped by 2 bases and J by 6 bases, with 8 bases between them. The sequenced sample was blood, either unsorted or a sorted T cell fraction (not recorded which). This clonotype was sampled from a male donor with ankylosing spondylitis. The chain joins TRBV7-9 to TRBJ2-7; D uncertain. This CDR3 reads CASSLYGGEQYF. The DNA for the CDR3 is TGTGCCAGCAGCTTATATGGCGGCGAGCAGTACTTC.